These T cell receptor beta chains were read from a single sample in a study of ipilimumab plus nivolumab after autologous stem cell transplantation. Clones were sequenced by immunoSEQ multiplex PCR, and TCRdb holds only the in-frame ones, with some missing. The sample lists tens of thousands of clones; 75% to 85% were seen once. Sequencing used PBMCs, obtained in a trial of ipilimumab plus nivolumab as post-transplant consolidation. These receptors were collected from a male donor with diffuse large B-cell lymphoma. The CDR3 runs from the conserved cysteine through the conserved F or W.

V	J	CDR3
TRBV30	TRBJ2-7	CAWSENSGLDEQYF
TRBV18	TRBJ1-5	CASSPQGDTQPQHF
TRBV19	TRBJ1-2	CASSSRQAPNYGYTF
TRBV4-1	TRBJ2-7	CASSQTTGIYEQYF
TRBV7-2	TRBJ2-5	CASSLGGPVETQYF
TRBV2	TRBJ2-6	CASKWDRGRSGANVLTF
TRBV19	TRBJ2-7	CASSIYQGAYEQYF
TRBV15	TRBJ2-6	CATSRGVGGGANVLTF
TRBV19	TRBJ1-2	CASNMDRDLNYGYTF
TRBV11-2	TRBJ2-7	CASSSVKLRAKAYEQYF
TRBV30	TRBJ2-7	CAWSPTKGEQYF
TRBV5-4	TRBJ2-1	CASSLGSNEQFF
TRBV2	TRBJ1-5	CASSEQGGDQPQHF
TRBV5-1	TRBJ1-1	CASSLEQGITTFF
TRBV6-5	TRBJ1-2	CATQRASLSGYTF
TRBV9	TRBJ2-5	CASSPSQAGETQYF
TRBV19	TRBJ1-2	CASSLQDRAPYGYTF
TRBV19	TRBJ2-5	CASSNPTETQYF
TRBV7-8	TRBJ2-7	CASSLGTVASYEQYF
TRBV6-1	TRBJ2-3	CASSGTGTGPTSGGTDTQYF
TRBV9	TRBJ1-4	CASSVDVADAWGKLFF
TRBV30	TRBJ1-2	CAWSVGIDKGYTF
TRBV2	TRBJ2-1	CASSENGASYNEQFF
TRBV5-4	TRBJ2-3	CASSLPGGSADTQYF
TRBV2	TRBJ2-7	CASSRDTTYEQYF
TRBV30	TRBJ1-2	CAWSVRARGNGGYTF
TRBV4-3	TRBJ1-2	CASSQSRDSYGYTF
TRBV19	TRBJ1-6	CASSIDGTGYFPLHF
TRBV19	TRBJ1-5	CASSIDRTGWHQPQHF
TRBV18	TRBJ1-5	CASSPTGVVGNQPQHF
TRBV13	TRBJ2-1	CASLRRFTTGVPSDEQFF
TRBV9	TRBJ1-2	CASSVVSDRDGYGYTF
TRBV5-1	TRBJ1-1	CASSFTGQHTEAFF
TRBV7-2	TRBJ1-6	CASSLAGSGSPLHF
TRBV7-2	TRBJ2-2	CASSLGPGQSNTGELFF
TRBV6-6	TRBJ2-3	CASRDSERTDTQYF
TRBV11-3	TRBJ2-2	CASSLGGQGELFF
TRBV4-2	TRBJ2-5	CASSPRGGGQETQYF
TRBV5-7	TRBJ2-7	CASSYNREGVDYEQYF
TRBV11-2	TRBJ1-6	CASSPGGRNSPLHF